This entry lists 23 T cell receptor beta chains sequenced from one sample in a study of cytomegalovirus exposure and HLA in healthy donors. A multiplex PCR was run with 60 Vbeta primers and 13 Jbeta primers. Sequenced by immunoSEQ multiplex PCR; TCRdb stores in-frame clones only, minus some. Of roughly 190,000 clones in the sample, around three quarters were seen once. The sequencing input was PBMCs. Source of these receptors: a woman aged 30 to 39 in good health and CMV-seropositive.

The chain uses TRBV19 and TRBJ1-1; D gene unclear. CDR3 length equals 14 residues. Germline CDR1 and CDR2: LNHDA and SQIVND (reference sequence). Trimming stripped 2 bases from V and 0 bases from J, with 7 bases between. The CDR3 reads CASSITVMNTEAFF. The CDR3 DNA sequence: TGTGCCAGTAGTATAACGGTAATGAACACTGAAGCTTTCTTT.

This clone has just one count. The chain is built from TRBV5-1 and TRBJ2-7; TRBD1 matches at 9 bases. Germline loops: CDR1 SGHRS, CDR2 YFSETQ. The V segment lost 2 bases and the J segment 4 bases; nucleotides outside the gene matches: 7. The CDR3 length is 15 residues. This CDR3 reads CASSLWTGEAYEQYF. CDR3 DNA sequence: TGCGCCAGCAGCTTATGGACAGGGGAAGCTTACGAGCAGTACTTC. The whole variable domain, filled in from reference TRBV5-1 and TRBJ2-7, reads KAGVTQTPRYLIKTRGQQVTLSCSPISGHRSVSWYQQTPGQGLQFLFEYFSETQRNKGNFPGRFSGRQFSNSRSEMNVSTLELGDSALYLCASSLWTGEAYEQYFGPGTRLTVT.

In the case of this clone: Relative to the germline gene, one junction end is altered; a read error may explain this. The chain employs TRBV2 and TRBJ2-7; a possible D gene is TRBD2 (5 bases). This CDR3 has 14 residues. Germline loops: CDR1 SNHLY, CDR2 FYNNEI. The CDR3 sequence is CASSWRSDSYEQCF. CDR3 bases: TGTGCCAGCAGTTGGAGGTCCGACTCCTACGAGCAGTGCTTC.

The CDR3 sequence: CASSLKHPNRDYPTVGNTIYF. Written as DNA, the CDR3 is TGTGCCAGCAGCTTAAAGCATCCCAACAGGGACTATCCTACTGTTGGAAACACCATATATTTT. The chain joins TRBV13 to TRBJ1-3, with D possibly matching TRBD1 (6 bases). This CDR3 spans 21 amino acids. Trimming stripped 2 bases from V and 3 bases from J, with 29 bases between. In germline, CDR1 is PRHDT, CDR2 FYEKMQ (reference sequence).

V usage is TRBV18 and J usage is TRBJ1-2; D remains ambiguous. Germline lookup yields CDR1 KGHSH and CDR2 LQKENI. The CDR3 loop spans 13 amino acids. V lost 2 bases, J lost 5 bases, and 9 bases lay in between. The CDR3 here is CASSPSSFYGYTF. CDR3 coding DNA: TGTGCCAGCTCACCATCCAGTTTTTATGGCTACACCTTC.

The rearrangement links TRBV14 to TRBJ1-1; TRBD1 is a possible D gene (5 bases). Germline V lookup: CDR1 SGHDN, CDR2 FVKESK. The CDR3 spans 13 residues. Trimming took off 4 bases at V and 1 base at J, with 7 bases between the two ends. The CDR3 DNA reads TGTGCCAGCAGCCCGACAGCGAACACTGAAGCTTTCTTT. Amino acid sequence: CASSPTANTEAFF.

This chain uses TRBV9 with TRBJ1-3; 9 bases map to TRBD1. This CDR3 comprises 20 residues. Germline V gene sequence: CDR1 SGDLS, CDR2 YYNGEE. J was trimmed by 0 bases and V by 4 bases; bases with no gene match: 17. CDR3 sequence reads: CASSSSNLVGQGSSGNTIYF. Here the CDR3 DNA reads TGTGCCAGCAGCTCTAGTAATCTTGTGGGACAGGGAAGCTCTGGAAACACCATATATTTT.

CDR3 in DNA: TGTGCCAGCAGCGGACAGGGACTCTCTGGGGCCAACGTCCTGACTTTC. Its protein is CASSGQGLSGANVLTF. This chain uses TRBV9 with TRBJ2-6, with TRBD1 as a possible D gene (7 bases). V gave up 3 bases and J gave up 0 bases, with 10 bases separating them. Germline V gives CDR1 SGDLS, CDR2 YYNGEE. CDR3 length: 16 residues.

J is TRBJ1-3 and V is TRBV9; perhaps TRBD1 as D (5 bases). Germline-derived CDR1 and CDR2 are SGDLS and YYNGEE. The V gene lost 3 bases and the J gene lost 4 bases, with 20 bases spanning the gap. The CDR3 runs to 17 residues. In nucleotides, the CDR3 is TGTGCCAGCAGCGCGACGCCCCAGGGTTCGGTGGGAAACACCATATATTTT. It is translated as CASSATPQGSVGNTIYF.

The rearrangement joins TRBV28 to TRBJ2-5; 10 bases map to TRBD2. V lost 5 bases to trimming and J lost 3 bases; unmatched junction nucleotides: 3. CDR3 size: 14 residues. Germline assignment: CDR1 MDHEN and CDR2 SYDVKM. CDR3 coding DNA: TGTGCCAGCAGTGATAGCGGGGGGAAAGAGACCCAGTACTTC. Translation gives CASSDSGGKETQYF.

The sample holds a few counts of this clone. The conserved final phenylalanine or tryptophan is absent from the CDR3, which likely points to a read error. The DNA is left out, because the CDR3 cannot be placed on it with certainty; the CDR3 is given as TCRdb lists it. The chain carries TRBV7-2 and TRBJ2-7; the table's D gene call, TRBD2, was not cross checked with the DNA. 11 amino acids form the CDR3, both terminal residues included. CDR1 and CDR2 (germline): SGHTA, FQGNSA. This CDR3 is CASSLVVGNLG.

This sequence joins TRBV4-3 and TRBJ2-1, with a tentative D call TRBD1 (5 bases). Trimming took 0 bases from V and 7 from J, leaving 7 bases between them. The CDR3 is 13 amino acids. Germline values: CDR1 LGHNA, CDR2 YSLEER. The CDR3 DNA sequence: TGCGCCAGCAGCCAAGAGCCAGGGAATGAGCAGTTCTTC. It encodes CASSQEPGNEQFF.

The chain carries TRBV30 and TRBJ2-5; perhaps TRBD1 as D (5 bases). V gave up 2 bases and J gave up 5 bases, with 12 bases separating them. The CDR3 runs 13 residues. Germline CDR1 and CDR2: GTSNPN and SVGIG (reference sequence). CDR3 loop: CAWSPRTRETQYF. The CDR3 nucleotides are TGTGCCTGGAGTCCCCGGACACGGGAGACCCAGTACTTC.

The rearrangement joins TRBV2 to TRBJ2-7; TRBD1 matches 7 bases. The CDR3 covers 16 residues. V lost 7 bases, J lost 4 bases, and 16 bases stayed unmatched. Germline-derived CDR1 and CDR2 are SNHLY and FYNNEI. Written as DNA, the CDR3 is TGTGCCAGCATCGGACGATTGAATCCACAGGGGTACGAGCAGTACTTC. It codes for CASIGRLNPQGYEQYF.

The chain employs TRBV7-6 and TRBJ1-3; no clear D gene. The V and J ends lost 3 bases and 0 bases respectively, with 24 bases between them. In germline, CDR1 is SGHVS, CDR2 FNYEAQ. The CDR3 spans 20 residues. The CDR3 loop reads CASSFISQTRSSISGNTIYF. The CDR3 nucleotides are TGTGCCAGCAGCTTCATAAGTCAGACAAGATCCTCGATCTCTGGAAACACCATATATTTT.

V gene TRBV9 combines with J gene TRBJ1-2, with 11 bases that match TRBD1. Germline trimming cut 1 base from V and 7 bases from J; bases unmatched to any gene: 9. The germline V gene encodes CDR1 SGDLS and CDR2 YYNGEE. The CDR3 loop spans 16 amino acids. DNA for the CDR3: TGTGCCAGCAGCGTACCGGCGGGACAGGGGGACTCTGGCTACACCTTC. Protein product: CASSVPAGQGDSGYTF.

This sequence joins TRBV19 and TRBJ2-7; 9 bases map to TRBD2. This CDR3 has 15 residues. Trimming removed 7 bases from V and 6 bases from J; junction bases left unmatched: 13. CDR1 and CDR2 (germline): LNHDA, SQIVND (reference sequence). The CDR3 protein is CASTPIAGEKREQYF. CDR3 nucleotides: TGTGCCAGTACTCCCATAGCGGGAGAGAAGCGCGAGCAGTACTTC.

This clone was observed a single time. The chain has TRBV28 and TRBJ2-5, with a tentative D call TRBD1 (6 bases). Germline CDR1 and CDR2: MDHEN and SYDVKM. With 4 bases removed from V and 6 bases from J, the gap between germline ends came to 12 bases. The length of the CDR3 is 13 residues. As DNA, the CDR3 is TGTGCCAGCAGTTCCCAGGGGAGAAAGACCCAGTACTTC. Protein sequence: CASSSQGRKTQYF.

In its sample, this clone was seen once. The V gene is TRBV7-2, the J gene TRBJ2-5, with D possibly TRBD1 on 6 matching bases. CDR1 and CDR2 (germline): SGHTA, FQGNSA. The CDR3 has 13 residues. Trimming took 3 bases from V and 5 from J, leaving 10 bases between them. The CDR3 DNA sequence: TGTGCCAGCAGCTTTTACAGGGAGGAGACCCAGTACTTC. It translates to CASSFYREETQYF.

The chain uses TRBV2 and TRBJ2-1; 8 bases align to TRBD2. The ends lost 8 bases at V and 9 bases at J; junction bases unmatched: 3. Germline V gene data show CDR1 as SNHLY and CDR2 as FYNNEI. The CDR3 covers 11 residues. The CDR3 DNA reads as TGTGCCAGCGAAGCGGGAGTTGAGCAGTTCTTC. Translated: CASEAGVEQFF.

The rearrangement uses TRBV5-1 and TRBJ2-1; TRBD2 agrees at 11 bases. The CDR3 is 14 amino acids. Germline lookup yields CDR1 SGHRS and CDR2 YFSETQ. Losses at the gene ends were 6 bases for V and 5 bases for J; bases not matched to a gene: 4. This chain's CDR3 is CASITSGGHNEQFF. CDR3 nucleotide sequence: TGCGCCAGCATAACTAGCGGGGGACACAATGAGCAGTTCTTC.

The chain uses TRBV18 and TRBJ2-3; 7 nucleotides line up with TRBD1. V lost 6 bases and J lost 5; bases outside the gene matches: 11. This CDR3 has 15 amino acids. Per germline, CDR1 KGHSH and CDR2 LQKENI. The CDR3 bases are TGTGCCAGCTCCCTTATACAGGGGTCCATAGATACGCAGTATTTT. Translated: CASSLIQGSIDTQYF.

This clone was counted a few times. The gene calls are TRBV10-1 and TRBJ2-7; TRBD1 is a possible D gene (6 bases). Germline CDR1 reads WNHNN; CDR2 reads SYGVQD (reference sequence). This CDR3 comprises 16 residues. The germline V and J ends were trimmed by 2 bases and 5 bases, with 19 bases remaining between them. CDR3 coding DNA: TGCGCCAGCAGTGAGAGGTTACAGGGTAAGGGCCACGAGCAGTACTTC. Translated: CASSERLQGKGHEQYF.